This passage covers 16 T cell receptor beta chains from one sample sequenced in a study of T cell responses to AZD1222 COVID-19 vaccine. Some clones are missing from TCRdb's copy, which holds only in-frame ones; the method was immunoSEQ multiplex PCR. The sample lists about 120,000 clones, 87% seen once, with around 9.4% in the top ten. Specimen: peripheral blood, collected on day 0 of AZD1222 vaccination. The receptor set was obtained from an adult in good health.

CDR3 DNA sequence: TGTGCCAGCAGCGCCGGGACAGGGGGGTACAATGAGCAGTTCTTC. Translation: CASSAGTGGYNEQFF. The chain employs TRBV14 and TRBJ2-1; TRBD1 aligns across 11 bases. V was clipped by 5 bases and J by 4 bases; unmatched bases: 4. The CDR3 sequence is 15 residues long. Germline values: CDR1 SGHDN, CDR2 FVKESK.

The chain has TRBV5-1 and TRBJ1-2; D is possibly TRBD1 (5 bases). This CDR3 has 14 amino acids. The V and J ends lost 7 bases and 4 bases respectively, with 17 bases between them. Germline lookup yields CDR1 SGHRS and CDR2 YFSETQ. CDR3 bases: TGCGCCAGCTCTGCAGGGCATGCTGGCTATGGCTACACCTTC. This encodes CASSAGHAGYGYTF.

The rearrangement uses TRBV18 and TRBJ2-5, with 8 bases that match TRBD2. In germline, CDR1 is KGHSH, CDR2 LQKENI. V shed 6 bases, J shed 3 bases, and the junction held 3 bases outside the gene matches. The CDR3 totals 13 residues. The CDR3 region is CASSRGGEETQYF. DNA for the CDR3: TGTGCCAGCTCCCGGGGGGGAGAAGAGACCCAGTACTTC.

This clone has just one count. This chain joins TRBV7-8 and TRBJ2-7; TRBD1 might be the D (6 bases). V lost 2 bases and J 6 bases, leaving 20 bases between the germline ends. Germline values: CDR1 SGHVS, CDR2 FQNEAQ. The CDR3 is 16 amino acids. Here the CDR3 DNA reads TGTGCCAGCAGCTTACCGTTTGGGGGCGCCTCGGGCGAGCAGTACTTC. Its translation is CASSLPFGGASGEQYF.

The chain couples TRBV7-9 to TRBJ2-1; the match to TRBD2 covers 11 bases. V gave up 0 bases and J gave up 6 bases; unmatched junction bases: 1. From germline, CDR1 is SEHNR and CDR2 FQNEAQ (reference sequence). The CDR3 extends over 15 amino acids. The chain's CDR3 is CASSLASGGVNEQFF. The CDR3 bases are TGTGCCAGCAGCTTAGCTAGCGGGGGGGTCAATGAGCAGTTCTTC.

The chain has TRBV5-1 and TRBJ1-6; TRBD1 might be the D (5 bases). Trimming took off 4 bases at V and 0 bases at J, with 11 bases between the two ends. The CDR3 spans 16 residues. Germline lookup yields CDR1 SGHRS and CDR2 YFSETQ. The CDR3 bases are TGCGCCAGCAGCCCACAGGACGGCTCCTATAATTCACCCCTCCACTTT. Translating gives CASSPQDGSYNSPLHF. Based on the CDR3 plus reference TRBV5-1 and TRBJ1-6, the full variable domain is KAGVTQTPRYLIKTRGQQVTLSCSPISGHRSVSWYQQTPGQGLQFLFEYFSETQRNKGNFPGRFSGRQFSNSRSEMNVSTLELGDSALYLCASSPQDGSYNSPLHFGNGTRLTVT.

In this sample, this clone turned up a few times. The chain joins TRBV12-3 or TRBV12-4 to TRBJ2-5; no firm D call. The CDR3 has 13 amino acids. Trimming removed 6 bases at V and 2 bases at J, with 10 bases between. Here the CDR3 reads CASRLVGQETQYF. The CDR3 DNA reads as TGTGCCAGCAGATTGGTGGGGCAAGAGACCCAGTACTTC.

Of note for this clone: Other DNA sequences from this sample encode an identical CDR3 as well. The rearrangement links TRBV7-9 to TRBJ2-7; perhaps TRBD1 as D (6 bases). This CDR3 comprises 14 residues. Germline assignment: CDR1 SEHNR and CDR2 FQNEAQ (reference sequence). The V end was cut by 5 bases, the J end by 2 bases, with 13 bases between. The CDR3 reads CASSSAGVTYEQYF. The CDR3 coding sequence is TGTGCCAGCAGCAGCGCAGGGGTGACCTACGAGCAGTACTTC.

V is TRBV28 and J is TRBJ2-1, with 14 bases that match TRBD2. CDR3 length: 18 residues. J was trimmed by 4 bases and V by 0 bases; bases with no gene match: 5. Germline V gene data show CDR1 as MDHEN and CDR2 as SYDVKM. The CDR3 sequence is CASSLWTSGRAGYNEQFF. DNA of the CDR3: TGTGCCAGCAGTTTATGGACTAGCGGGAGGGCGGGGTACAATGAGCAGTTCTTC.

The chain is built from TRBV28 and TRBJ2-7, with no clear D. The CDR3 has 11 residues. Germline CDR1 and CDR2: MDHEN and SYDVKM. The CDR3 here is CATARPHEQYF. The DNA of the CDR3 is TGTGCTACGGCGCGACCCCACGAGCAGTACTTC.

The V call is TRBV7-8, the J call TRBJ2-3, with 8 bases fitting TRBD2. CDR3 length equals 16 residues. Germline CDR1 SGHVS, CDR2 FQNEAQ. J was trimmed by 4 bases and V by 5 bases; bases with no gene match: 11. The CDR3 coding sequence is TGTGCCAGCAGCGGACGCGGGGGGACATCCCCAGATACGCAGTATTTT. Translated, it gives CASSGRGGTSPDTQYF.

The CDR3 sequence: CASSISGTGGTYGYTF. The CDR3 DNA reads TGTGCCAGTAGTATATCCGGGACAGGGGGGACCTATGGCTACACCTTC. The V call is TRBV19, the J call TRBJ1-2; 11 positions agree with TRBD1. J lost 4 bases, V lost 2 bases, and 6 bases had no gene match. The germline V gene has CDR1 LNHDA and CDR2 SQIVND (reference sequence). There are 16 residues in the CDR3.

The chain combines TRBV25-1 with TRBJ2-7; D possibly corresponds to TRBD1 (5 bases). Looked up from germline, CDR1 is MGHDK and CDR2 is SYGVNS. The CDR3 runs 15 residues. V lost 3 bases to trimming and J lost 0 bases, with 12 bases between them. The DNA of the CDR3 is TGTGCCAGCAGTGATGACAGACTTATCTCCTACGAGCAGTACTTC. Translated: CASSDDRLISYEQYF.

The chain carries TRBV23-1 and TRBJ2-7; TRBD2 might be the D (6 bases). TRBV23-1 is sorted into the ORF group, with uncertain function. CDR3 size: 18 residues. The V gene lost 6 bases and the J gene lost 1 base, with 25 bases spanning the gap. CDR3 region: CASSPGPVGGHASYEQYF. In DNA, the CDR3 is TGCGCCAGCAGCCCCGGTCCCGTCGGGGGTCACGCGTCCTACGAGCAGTACTTC.

The chain recombines TRBV5-5 with TRBJ2-7, with 7 bases aligning to TRBD2. The germline V gene encodes CDR1 SGHKS and CDR2 YYEKEE (reference sequence). J lost 4 bases, V lost 4 bases, and 11 bases had no gene match. CDR3 length equals 15 residues. The CDR3 DNA reads as TGTGCCAGCAGCCCGAGTGGGGGAGGGTGGTACGAGCAGTACTTC. Translation gives CASSPSGGGWYEQYF.

The rearrangement joins TRBV7-2 to TRBJ2-3; 8 nucleotides agree with TRBD2. The CDR3 spans 14 residues. Trimming at V came to 0 bases and at J to 6 bases, leaving 2 bases not matched to a gene. The V gene's germline CDR1 is SGHTA and CDR2 FQGNSA. The CDR3 region is CASSLARGGDTQYF. CDR3 sequence (DNA): TGTGCCAGCAGCTTAGCCCGCGGGGGGGATACGCAGTATTTT.